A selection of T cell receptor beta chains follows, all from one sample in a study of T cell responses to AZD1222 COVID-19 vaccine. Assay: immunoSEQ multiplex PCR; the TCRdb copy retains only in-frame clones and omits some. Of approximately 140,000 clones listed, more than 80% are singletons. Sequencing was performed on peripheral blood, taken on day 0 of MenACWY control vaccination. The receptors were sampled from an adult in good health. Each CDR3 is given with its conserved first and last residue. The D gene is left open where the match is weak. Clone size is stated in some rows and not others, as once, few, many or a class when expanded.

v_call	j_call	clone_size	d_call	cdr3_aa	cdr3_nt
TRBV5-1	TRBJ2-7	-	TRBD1	CASSFKGQGNSYEQYF	TGCGCCAGCAGCTTTAAAGGACAGGGCAACTCCTACGAGCAGTACTTC
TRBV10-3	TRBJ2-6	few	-	CAISESVSGANVLTF	TGTGCCATCAGTGAGTCGGTCTCTGGGGCCAACGTCCTGACTTTC
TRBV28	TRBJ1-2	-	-	CASRDNSNYGYTF	TGTGCCAGCCGGGACAACTCTAACTATGGCTACACCTTC
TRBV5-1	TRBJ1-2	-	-	CASSPTVVRVDYGYTF	TGCGCCAGCAGCCCCACTGTTGTGCGGGTTGACTATGGCTACACCTTC
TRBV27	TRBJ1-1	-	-	CASSNPQGRTEAFF	TGTGCCAGCAGCAACCCTCAGGGGAGGACTGAAGCTTTCTTT
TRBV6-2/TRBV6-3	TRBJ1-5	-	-	CASSYSNGAGDNQPQHF	TGTGCCAGCAGTTACTCGAATGGGGCAGGGGACAATCAGCCCCAGCATTTT
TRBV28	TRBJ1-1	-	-	CASSRSGTEAFF	TGTGCCAGCAGTCGAAGTGGCACTGAAGCTTTCTTT
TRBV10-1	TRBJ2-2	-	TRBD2	CASSATSGSTGELFF	TGCGCCAGCAGTGCGACTAGCGGGAGCACCGGGGAGCTGTTTTTT
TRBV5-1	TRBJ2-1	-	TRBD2	CASSLRVFGGSLYNEQFF	TGCGCCAGCAGCCTCCGAGTTTTCGGCGGGAGTTTGTACAATGAGCAGTTCTTC
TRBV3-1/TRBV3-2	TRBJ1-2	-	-	CASSQDLGARSYGYTF	TGTGCCAGCAGCCAAGATCTTGGGGCCCGAAGCTATGGCTACACCTTC
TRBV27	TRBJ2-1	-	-	CASSLRQGRANEQFF	TGTGCCAGCAGTTTGAGGCAGGGAAGGGCGAATGAGCAGTTCTTC
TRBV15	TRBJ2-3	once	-	CATSRDNWGAGRTDTQYF	TGTGCCACCAGCAGAGATAACTGGGGGGCGGGGCGCACAGATACGCAGTATTTT
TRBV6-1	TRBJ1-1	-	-	CASSESSTRAFF	TGTGCCAGCAGTGAGTCATCGACCAGGGCTTTCTTT
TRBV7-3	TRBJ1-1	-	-	CASSLTRGGTEAFF	TGTGCCAGCAGCTTAACGAGAGGAGGGACTGAAGCTTTCTTT
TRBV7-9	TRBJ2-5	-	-	CASTPRPRGGLRETQYF	TGTGCCAGCACCCCCCGCCCCAGGGGAGGACTTCGAGAGACCCAGTACTTC
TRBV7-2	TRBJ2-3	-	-	CASSFDRHTDTQYF	TGTGCCAGCAGCTTTGATAGACACACAGATACGCAGTATTTT
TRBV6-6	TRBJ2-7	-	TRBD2	CASSPLGGGGYYEQYF	TGTGCCAGCAGTCCCCTAGGCGGGGGGGGATACTACGAGCAGTACTTC
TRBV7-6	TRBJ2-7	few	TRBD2	CASSTGTSGLAWKQYF	TGTGCCAGCAGCACCGGGACTAGCGGCCTCGCTTGGAAGCAGTACTTC
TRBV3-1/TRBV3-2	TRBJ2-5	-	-	CASSQVFGRMYQETQYF	TGTGCCAGCAGCCAAGTTTTCGGCAGAATGTACCAAGAGACCCAGTACTTC
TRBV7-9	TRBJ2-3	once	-	CASSQPPRDLHTDTQYF	TGTGCCAGCAGCCAACCTCCTAGGGACTTGCACACAGATACGCAGTATTTT
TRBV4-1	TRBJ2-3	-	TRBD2	CASSRYPGEGRLGDTQYF	TGCGCCAGCAGCCGCTATCCGGGGGAGGGGCGATTGGGAGATACGCAGTATTTT
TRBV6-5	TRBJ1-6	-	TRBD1	CASSSGQASSPLHF	TGTGCCAGCAGTTCGGGACAGGCTTCTTCACCCCTCCACTTT
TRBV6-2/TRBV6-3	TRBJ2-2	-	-	CASSYPLRETGELFF	TGTGCCAGCAGTTACCCGTTGAGGGAAACCGGGGAGCTGTTTTTT
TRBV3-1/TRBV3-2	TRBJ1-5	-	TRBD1	CASSHSGTGRGNQPQHF	TGTGCCAGCAGCCATTCCGGGACAGGAAGAGGAAATCAGCCCCAGCATTTT
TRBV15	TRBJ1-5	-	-	CATSRETHQPQHF	TGTGCCACCAGCAGGGAGACCCATCAGCCCCAGCATTTT
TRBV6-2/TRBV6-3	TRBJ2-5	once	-	CASSRRETQYF	TGTGCCAGCAGCAGGCGGGAAACCCAGTACTTC
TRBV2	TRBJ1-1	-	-	CASQQGNTEAFF	TGTGCCAGCCAACAGGGAAACACTGAAGCTTTCTTT
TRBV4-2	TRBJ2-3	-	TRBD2	CASSQDSGLAGAQYF	TGTGCCAGCAGCCAAGATTCGGGGCTAGCGGGGGCGCAGTATTTT
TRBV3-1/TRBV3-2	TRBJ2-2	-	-	CASSRETGELFF	TGTGCCAGCAGCCGGGAGACCGGGGAGCTGTTTTTT
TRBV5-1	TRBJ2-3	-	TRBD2	CASSLGLATADTQYF	TGCGCCAGCAGCCTAGGACTAGCGACGGCAGATACGCAGTATTTT
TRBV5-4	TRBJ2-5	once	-	CASSLDGQQETQYF	TGTGCCAGCAGCTTGGACGGACAGCAAGAGACCCAGTACTTC
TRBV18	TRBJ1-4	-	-	CASSPVQGPNEKLFF	TGTGCCAGCTCACCGGTCCAGGGACCTAATGAAAAACTGTTTTTT
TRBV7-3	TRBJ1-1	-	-	CASSAGPKVVTEAFF	TGTGCCAGCAGCGCGGGGCCGAAGGTCGTCACTGAAGCTTTCTTT
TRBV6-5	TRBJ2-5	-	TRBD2	CASKGGRAYQETQYF	TGTGCCAGCAAAGGCGGGAGAGCGTACCAAGAGACCCAGTACTTC
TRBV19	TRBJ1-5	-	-	CASSKGGLRPTQHQPQHF	TGTGCCAGTAGTAAGGGTGGCCTCCGACCAACCCAACATCAGCCCCAGCATTTT
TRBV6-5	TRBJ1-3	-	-	CASVGSGNTIYF	TGTGCCAGCGTGGGATCTGGAAACACCATATATTTT
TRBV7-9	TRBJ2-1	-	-	CASSSGGEQFF	TGTGCCAGCAGCTCGGGTGGCGAGCAGTTCTTC
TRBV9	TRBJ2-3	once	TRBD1	CASSVAGQASTDTQYF	TGTGCCAGCAGCGTAGCCGGACAGGCTAGCACAGATACGCAGTATTTT
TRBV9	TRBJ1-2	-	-	CASSVGQGPYGYTF	TGTGCCAGCAGCGTAGGGCAGGGCCCATATGGCTACACCTTC
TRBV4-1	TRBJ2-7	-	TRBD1	CASSQFTGTGYEQYF	TGCGCCAGCAGCCAATTTACCGGGACAGGCTACGAGCAGTACTTC
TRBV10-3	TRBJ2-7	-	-	CAISGGLPSYEQYF	TGTGCCATCAGCGGGGGACTCCCCTCCTACGAGCAGTACTTC
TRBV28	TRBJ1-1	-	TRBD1	CASSFWDRNTEAFF	TGTGCCAGCAGTTTCTGGGACAGGAACACTGAAGCTTTCTTT